This entry concerns a single T cell receptor beta chain. What it binds is not known. The source of the sample is a study of cytomegalovirus exposure and HLA in healthy donors. Study-wide context: As an earlier analysis found, 180 million or so T cells yielded about 120 million unique TCR beta sequences.

Findings of the study overall: The majority of CMV-associated TCR beta chains were reported as apparently HLA-restricted in a later analysis. Analysis was carried out at a later point, and it linked a missense DCLRE1C variant to TCR beta V- and J-gene trimming. CMV antigen specificity was confirmed in vitro for a few CMV-associated chains.

V lost 4 bases and J lost 3, with 13 bases in between. Germline CDR1 and CDR2: SNHLY and FYNNEI. This CDR3 is 15 amino acids long. PCR employed 60 Vbeta and 13 Jbeta primers. TCRdb's copy holds only in-frame clones and misses some; the assay was immunoSEQ multiplex PCR. The table has 90,000 to 120,000 clones, around 79% seen once. This TCR was recovered from a woman between 40 and 55 years old in good health and CMV-seronegative. The rearrangement uses TRBV2 and TRBJ1-5; a weak D match, TRBD1 (6 bases). Input material: PBMCs. The CDR3 region is CASSVPDSINQPQHF. The CDR3 DNA reads TGTGCCAGCAGTGTACCGGACAGCATCAATCAGCCCCAGCATTTT.